The T cell receptor (beta chain) described here comes from a study of cytomegalovirus exposure and HLA in healthy donors. A word on this clone: What it binds is unknown.

PCR used 60 Vbeta primers and 13 Jbeta primers. Here immunoSEQ multiplex PCR was the method, and the copy in TCRdb shows in-frame clones only, minus some. The sample includes 100,000 to 150,000 clones, about 76% of them seen just once. CDR3 size: 15 residues. Unmatched junction bases numbered 6, after V lost 0 bases and J lost 4 bases. CDR1 and CDR2 (germline): SGHRS, YFSETQ. Study conclusions and caveats: TRBV6-2, TRBV6-3 and other indistinguishable V segments were excluded.

Sequenced material: PBMCs. V gene TRBV5-1 combines with J gene TRBJ1-1, with 7 nucleotides matching TRBD1. The TCR was taken from a young man in good health and CMV-seronegative. The DNA for the CDR3 is TGCGCCAGCAGCTTGGTACAGGGGTTAGGCACTGAAGCTTTCTTT. Protein sequence: CASSLVQGLGTEAFF. The full variable domain, with the rest looked up from reference TRBV5-1 and TRBJ1-1, is KAGVTQTPRYLIKTRGQQVTLSCSPISGHRSVSWYQQTPGQGLQFLFEYFSETQRNKGNFPGRFSGRQFSNSRSEMNVSTLELGDSALYLCASSLVQGLGTEAFFGQGTRLTVV.